What follows are 15 T cell receptor beta chains derived from one specimen sequenced in a study of T cell responses to AZD1222 COVID-19 vaccine. Repertoires were generated with immunoSEQ multiplex PCR, while TCRdb's copy carries only in-frame clones and drops some. The sample lists some 280,000 clones; approximately 94% were seen once. This material consisted of peripheral blood, taken 28 days after the second AZD1222 dose. These receptor sequences come from an adult who received the AZD1222 COVID-19 vaccine.

Regarding this clone: Relative to the germline gene, one junction end is altered; a read error may explain this. The chain joins TRBV7-9 to TRBJ2-1, with 8 positions matching TRBD1. The CDR3 runs 12 residues. CDR1 and CDR2 (germline): SEHNR, FQNEAQ (reference sequence). Here the CDR3 DNA reads TGTGCCAGCAGCTTAGCGACAGGGGAGCGGTTCTTC. Protein: CASSLATGERFF.

This chain uses TRBV21-1 with TRBJ2-7; TRBD2 was called by the table and not checked on the DNA. TRBV21-1 represents a pseudogene. The CDR3 length is 16 residues. The CDR3 region has the DNA TGTGCCAGCAGCAAATTTAGACGGAGGCGCTCCTACGAGCAGTACTTC. This encodes CASSKFRRRRSYEQYF.

V is TRBV2 and J is TRBJ2-7, with TRBD1 matching 7 bases. Germline CDR1 SNHLY, CDR2 FYNNEI. The CDR3 has 14 amino acids. Trimming cost V 10 bases and J 0 bases; bases outside gene matches: 9. In DNA form, the CDR3 reads TGTGCCACCAAGGACAGGTCCGACTCCTACGAGCAGTACTTC. Its protein product is CATKDRSDSYEQYF.

The table lists this clone with a count of one. The rearrangement uses TRBV6-5 and TRBJ2-7; D is tentatively TRBD1 or TRBD2 (5 bases each). CDR3 length equals 14 residues. In germline, CDR1 is MNHEY, CDR2 SVGAGI. V was trimmed by 6 bases and J by 5 bases, leaving 17 bases between them. CDR3 nucleotides: TGTGCCAGCAGACGGGACCCCTATGAGCACGAGCAGTACTTC. Translation: CASRRDPYEHEQYF.

In this sample, this clone turned up a few times. This chain joins TRBV6-5 and TRBJ2-2, with TRBD1 matching over 10 bases. With V trimmed by 0 bases and J by 4 bases, 2 bases remained unmatched. This CDR3 region has 16 residues. The germline CDR1 and CDR2 sequences are MNHEY and SVGAGI. The CDR3 DNA sequence: TGTGCCAGCAGTTACTCCTGGACAGGGGGCACCGGGGAGCTGTTTTTT. Amino acids: CASSYSWTGGTGELFF.

The chain is built from TRBV30 and TRBJ1-4, with 7 nucleotides matching TRBD1. CDR1 and CDR2 (germline): GTSNPN, SVGIG (reference sequence). Trimming at V came to 8 bases and at J to 3 bases, leaving 6 bases not matched to a gene. CDR3 size: 13 residues. CDR3 coding DNA: TGTGCCCGAGGGGGACAGCCTAATGAAAAACTGTTTTTT. Amino acids: CARGGQPNEKLFF.

The V call is TRBV4-2, the J call TRBJ2-1; TRBD2 aligns across 8 bases. CDR1 is LGHNA, CDR2 YNFKEQ, per germline. This CDR3 has 19 amino acids. V lost 0 bases and J lost 7; bases outside the gene matches: 17. Here the CDR3 reads CASSQDLRLAPSWGNEQFF. The CDR3 DNA sequence: TGTGCCAGCAGCCAAGATCTAAGACTAGCGCCGAGTTGGGGGAATGAGCAGTTCTTC.

This chain uses TRBV7-2 with TRBJ2-7; 8 nucleotides agree with TRBD1. The CDR3 has 13 amino acids. V lost 3 bases and J lost 5; bases outside the gene matches: 3. CDR1 is SGHTA and CDR2 is FQGNSA in the germline V gene. Written as DNA, the CDR3 is TGTGCCAGCAGCTTTAACAGGGGGAACGAGCAGTACTTC. This gives the protein CASSFNRGNEQYF.

This clone was picked up one time. This chain uses TRBV7-9 with TRBJ1-1; unclear D gene. The CDR3 length is 14 residues. The germline CDR1 and CDR2 sequences are SEHNR and FQNEAQ (reference sequence). Trimming stripped 10 bases from V and 4 bases from J, with 19 bases between. The CDR3 loop is CATETSDDFTEAFF. CDR3 bases: TGTGCCACCGAGACGAGCGACGACTTCACTGAAGCTTTCTTT.

The J gene is TRBJ2-1, the V gene TRBV4-1; D is ambiguous. Trimming cost V 1 base and J 8 bases, with 21 bases left between them. Germline V gives CDR1 MGHRA, CDR2 YSYEKL. CDR3 length: 17 residues. The CDR3 protein is CASSQAPARYKSDEQFF. The DNA for the CDR3 is TGCGCCAGCAGCCAAGCCCCGGCCAGATATAAGTCGGATGAGCAGTTCTTC.

The chain uses TRBV5-1 and TRBJ1-1; D is ambiguous. The ends were cut back, 2 bases at V and 2 bases at J, with 7 bases in the middle. The CDR3 extends over 13 amino acids. Germline assignment: CDR1 SGHRS and CDR2 YFSETQ. CDR3: CASSLRANTEAFF. DNA for the CDR3: TGCGCCAGCAGCTTACGGGCCAACACTGAAGCTTTCTTT.

CDR3 amino acids: CASSFTGSKETQYF. CDR3 in DNA: TGTGCCAGCAGCTTTACAGGGTCTAAAGAGACCCAGTACTTC. The chain combines TRBV5-6 with TRBJ2-5; possible D gene TRBD1, 6 bases. Trimming left V 2 bases short and J 3 bases short, with 11 bases between. The CDR3 extends over 14 amino acids. The germline V gene has CDR1 SGHDT and CDR2 YYEEEE.

This clone came up once. The genes are TRBV3-1 (or the pseudogene TRBV3-2) and TRBJ2-2; 8 nucleotides agree with TRBD1. The CDR3 has 15 amino acids. V shed 7 bases, J shed 3 bases, and the junction held 7 bases outside the gene matches. Germline assignment: CDR1 LGHDT and CDR2 YNNKEL (reference sequence). The CDR3 reads CASKRTGFDTGELFF. CDR3 nucleotides: TGTGCCAGCAAGAGGACAGGGTTTGACACCGGGGAGCTGTTTTTT.

This clone has a single count. The V and J genes are TRBV3-1 (or the pseudogene TRBV3-2) and TRBJ2-7; D unresolved. CDR3 size: 12 residues. Trimming removed 1 base at V and 3 bases at J, with 4 bases between. Germline V CDR1 and CDR2: LGHDT, YNNKEL (reference sequence). As DNA, the CDR3 is TGTGCCAGCAGCCAAGTTTTCTACGAGCAGTACTTC. Translating gives CASSQVFYEQYF.

The chain uses TRBV11-3 and TRBJ2-2; possibly TRBD1 for D (6 bases). CDR3 length: 13 residues. With 8 bases removed from V and 5 bases from J, the gap between germline ends came to 12 bases. Germline V lookup: CDR1 SGHNT, CDR2 YENEEA. The CDR3 bases are TGTGCCAGCCGCAACAGGGTTACCGGGGAGCTGTTTTTT. This sequence encodes CASRNRVTGELFF.